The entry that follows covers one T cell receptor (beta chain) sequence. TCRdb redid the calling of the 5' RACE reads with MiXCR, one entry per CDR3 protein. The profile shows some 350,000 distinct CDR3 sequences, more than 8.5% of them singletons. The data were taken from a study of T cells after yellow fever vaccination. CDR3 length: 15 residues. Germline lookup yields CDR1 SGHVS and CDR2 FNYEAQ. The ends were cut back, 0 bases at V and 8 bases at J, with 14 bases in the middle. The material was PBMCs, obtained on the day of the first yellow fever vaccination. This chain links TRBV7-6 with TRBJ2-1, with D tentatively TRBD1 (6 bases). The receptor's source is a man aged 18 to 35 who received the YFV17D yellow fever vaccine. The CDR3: CASSLADSIADEQFF. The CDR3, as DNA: TGTGCCAGCAGCTTAGCGGACAGTATTGCAGATGAGCAGTTCTTC. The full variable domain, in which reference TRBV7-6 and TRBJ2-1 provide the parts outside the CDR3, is GAGVSQSPRYKVTKRGQDVALRCDPISGHVSLYWYRQALGQGPEFLTYFNYEAQQDKSGLPNDRFSAERPEGSISTLTIQRTEQRDSAMYRCASSLADSIADEQFFGPGTRLTVL.